This TCR beta chain was found in a study of blood T cell repertoires in COVID-19. Study context: The United States, Italy and Spain were the sources of the acute and convalescent COVID-19 samples. Sources were T cells, B-cell-depleted T cells, or PBMCs; the material itself was cDNA or gDNA.

Original processing methods: For nucleated cells, counts were estimated from reference gene primer amplification. TCRdb's table, derived via immunoSEQ multiplex PCR, lists solely in-frame clones and lacks some. The DNA gave D and trimming, while V, J and clone size come from that table. The sample carries 250,000 to 350,000 clones, approximately 91% recorded once. Seattle patient enrollment occurred during active infection, with longitudinal follow-up thereafter. The CDR3 is 17 amino acids. From germline, CDR1 is MNHNY and CDR2 SVGAGI (reference sequence). V was shortened by 8 bases and J by 2 bases, with 24 bases between the two germline ends.

The sample taken for sequencing was peripheral blood. V and J are TRBV6-6 and TRBJ1-1; possibly TRBD1 for D (5 bases). The sequence came from a woman in her thirties with COVID-19, enrolled during active disease. In DNA form, the CDR3 reads TGTGCCAGCCGTCCTGCGGGGGATCCCCCCTCTAACACTGAAGCTTTCTTT. Amino acid sequence: CASRPAGDPPSNTEAFF.